Described below is a single T cell receptor (beta chain) sequence and its context. This specimen comes from a study of T cell responses to AZD1222 COVID-19 vaccine. The assay was immunoSEQ multiplex PCR, and TCRdb's table has in-frame clones only and misses some. Here the sample spans 80,000 to 90,000 clones, roughly 90% being singletons. Trimming stripped 5 bases from V and 0 bases from J, with 25 bases between. Germline V lookup: CDR1 SGHTA, CDR2 FQGTGA. The CDR3 runs to 19 residues. The material was peripheral blood, obtained on day 0 of MenACWY control vaccination. V and J are TRBV7-3 and TRBJ1-2; D perhaps matches TRBD1 (6 bases). This clonotype originated in an adult in good health. CDR3 region: CASSPRGGTLYESNYGYTF. CDR3 in DNA: TGTGCCAGCAGCCCCCGGGGGGGGACACTCTATGAATCTAACTATGGCTACACCTTC.